What follows are 25 T cell receptor beta chains derived from one specimen sequenced in a study of radiotherapy plus CTLA-4 blockade in lung cancer. Assay: immunoSEQ multiplex PCR; the TCRdb copy retains only in-frame clones and omits some. Among more than 80,000 clones, around 85% were seen once, and the ten largest hold 2.4%. This material consisted of peripheral blood, taken from a patient treated with radiotherapy plus ipilimumab. These receptors originate from a human donor with non-small cell lung cancer that progressed on radiotherapy plus ipilimumab. Some clones in this sample may be carry-over from other donors' samples.

Written as DNA, the CDR3 is TGTGCCAGCAGCGTACAGGGGTCTGGGGCCAACGTCCTGACTTTC. As protein: CASSVQGSGANVLTF. The rearrangement joins TRBV7-3 to TRBJ2-6, with 7 bases identical to TRBD1. Germline CDR1 is SGHTA and CDR2 is FQGTGA. The CDR3 is 15 residues long. V was clipped by 5 bases and J by 1 base; unmatched bases: 2.

The rearrangement links TRBV11-3 to TRBJ2-5, with TRBD1 matching 10 bases. The CDR3 contains 14 residues. Trimming took 6 bases from V and 5 from J; bases not matched to a gene: 6. CDR1 is SGHNT and CDR2 is YENEEA in the germline V gene. CDR3 nucleotide sequence: TGTGCCAGCAGTTTCGGACAGGGGGAGGAGACCCAGTACTTC. Amino acid sequence: CASSFGQGEETQYF.

The chain links TRBV5-5 to TRBJ2-7; 9 bases agree with TRBD1. Germline CDR1 SGHKS, CDR2 YYEKEE (reference sequence). Unmatched junction bases numbered 9, after V lost 3 bases and J lost 5 bases. The length of the CDR3 is 15 residues. CDR3 bases: TGTGCCAGCAGCTCCCGGGACAGGGTATGGGACGAGCAGTACTTC. It codes for CASSSRDRVWDEQYF.

The chain is built from TRBV27 and TRBJ2-7; weak D call: TRBD1 (6 bases). V lost 6 bases and J 6 bases, leaving 18 bases between the germline ends. The CDR3 has 14 amino acids. Germline loops: CDR1 MNHEY, CDR2 SMNVEV (reference sequence). The chain's CDR3 is CASRLNRDKGEQYF. The CDR3 region has the DNA TGTGCCAGCAGGCTAAACCGGGACAAGGGCGAGCAGTACTTC.

The V call is TRBV28, the J call TRBJ1-3, with a weak D call TRBD1 (5 bases). The CDR3 extends over 15 amino acids. Germline V CDR1 and CDR2: MDHEN, SYDVKM. Trimming cost V 6 bases and J 9 bases, with 21 bases left between them. CDR3 sequence: CASSLVHRTGGTIYF. In nucleotides, the CDR3 is TGTGCCAGCAGCCTAGTTCATCGGACTGGGGGCACCATATATTTT.

This sequence joins TRBV19 and TRBJ1-2; the D is unclear. CDR3 length: 14 amino acids. Germline CDR1 and CDR2: LNHDA and SQIVND (reference sequence). V lost 2 bases, J lost 5 bases, and 12 bases lay in between. The CDR3 is CASSIRLNQYGYTF. The CDR3 DNA sequence: TGTGCCAGTAGTATAAGGCTCAACCAGTATGGCTACACCTTC.

This clone was seen only a few times. This chain links TRBV30 with TRBJ1-2, with D unresolved. CDR3 size: 12 residues. Trimming cost V 1 base and J 8 bases, with 11 bases left between them. Germline values: CDR1 GTSNPN, CDR2 SVGIG (reference sequence). DNA of the CDR3: TGTGCCTGGAGTGAGAGTAACGGGGGCTACACCTTC. Its protein is CAWSESNGGYTF. The whole variable domain, remainder taken from reference TRBV30 and TRBJ1-2, is SQTIHQWPATLVQPVGSPLSLECTVEGTSNPNLYWYRQAAGRGLQLLFYSVGIGQISSEVPQNLSASRPQDRQFILSSKKLLLSDSGFYLCAWSESNGGYTFGSGTRLTVV.

This rearrangement joins TRBV6-6 to TRBJ1-5; D call uncertain. The germline V and J ends were trimmed by 8 bases and 0 bases, with 8 bases remaining between them. The CDR3 length is 13 residues. Germline CDR1 MNHNY, CDR2 SVGAGI (reference sequence). The CDR3 region is CASGPISNQPQHF. DNA of the CDR3: TGTGCCAGCGGGCCAATTAGCAATCAGCCCCAGCATTTT.

As concerns this clone: Germline and junction disagree at one end, which may indicate a read error. This rearrangement joins TRBV5-1 to TRBJ2-3, with 7 bases lining up with TRBD1. Per the germline V gene, CDR1 is SGHRS and CDR2 is YFSETQ. The CDR3 runs to 16 residues. CDR3 in DNA: TGCGCCAGCAGCCCGAAAGGACAGGAAGACACAGATATGCAGTATTTT. It is translated as CASSPKGQEDTDMQYF.

The V call is TRBV2, the J call TRBJ2-6, with D maybe TRBD2 (5 bases). The CDR3 is 15 residues long. Germline V gene data show CDR1 as SNHLY and CDR2 as FYNNEI. The V gene lost 3 bases and the J gene lost 2 bases, with 8 bases spanning the gap. The CDR3 DNA is TGTGCCAGCAGTGACGGAGGAGCTGGGGCCAACGTCCTGACTTTC. This encodes CASSDGGAGANVLTF.

The chain employs TRBV2 and TRBJ1-5, with D unclear. V lost 4 bases and J 3 bases, leaving 13 bases between the germline ends. The CDR3 is made up of 15 amino acids. Looked up from germline, CDR1 is SNHLY and CDR2 is FYNNEI. CDR3 protein: CASSGPVAYNQPQHF. The CDR3 nucleotides read TGTGCCAGCAGTGGCCCCGTCGCCTACAATCAGCCCCAGCATTTT.

This sequence joins TRBV4-3 and TRBJ1-2, with 7 nucleotides matching TRBD1. Losses at the gene ends were 4 bases for V and 8 bases for J; bases not matched to a gene: 10. Germline V CDR1 and CDR2: LGHNA, YSLEER. This CDR3 has 14 amino acids. CDR3 nucleotides: TGCGCCAGCAGCCCCTACAGGGGACCGGAGGGCTACACCTTC. It specifies CASSPYRGPEGYTF.

The genes are TRBV6-4 and TRBJ1-2; TRBD1 matches at 10 bases. With V trimmed by 6 bases and J by 7 bases, 8 bases remained unmatched. Germline V CDR1 and CDR2: MRHNA, SNTAGT. This CDR3 contains 14 residues. In DNA form, the CDR3 reads TGTGCCAGCAGAGCGACAGGGGGCGTAGGTGGCTACACCTTC. It specifies CASRATGGVGGYTF.

The chain's CDR3 is CASSLVPAGYGYTF. The CDR3 DNA is TGTGCCAGCAGCTTGGTCCCCGCGGGCTATGGCTACACCTTC. The chain recombines TRBV5-5 with TRBJ1-2; D is unclear. V gave up 0 bases and J gave up 4 bases, with 10 bases separating them. CDR1 is SGHKS and CDR2 is YYEKEE in the germline V gene (reference sequence). The CDR3 length is 14 residues.

V is TRBV2 and J is TRBJ2-5; either TRBD1 or TRBD2 may supply D (6 bases each). The CDR3 is 14 residues long. The V gene's germline CDR1 is SNHLY and CDR2 FYNNEI. The V and J ends lost 7 bases and 4 bases respectively, with 16 bases between them. CDR3 nucleotides: TGTGCCAGCAAGGAGGGGGTGACAATAGAGACCCAGTACTTC. Protein: CASKEGVTIETQYF.

The chain uses TRBV7-2 and TRBJ2-1; D ambiguous. The CDR3 contains 12 residues. Germline V lookup: CDR1 SGHTA, CDR2 FQGNSA. V was trimmed by 5 bases and J by 8 bases, leaving 10 bases between them. The CDR3 DNA reads TGTGCCAGCAGCCGACCACGCGATGAGCAGTTCTTC. Encoded protein: CASSRPRDEQFF.

This clone has only a few counts. The V and J genes are TRBV18 and TRBJ1-1; the D gene is possibly TRBD1 (5 bases). This CDR3 region has 14 residues. Germline V gene lookup returns CDR1 KGHSH and CDR2 LQKENI. V gave up 4 bases and J gave up 4 bases, with 13 bases separating them. CDR3: CASSHDSLATEAFF. As DNA, the CDR3 is TGTGCCAGCTCACACGACAGCCTTGCCACTGAAGCTTTCTTT.

This clone was observed once. The J gene is TRBJ2-6, the V gene TRBV15; D may be TRBD2 (6 bases). V was trimmed by 1 base and J by 2 bases, leaving 6 bases between them. The CDR3 is 15 residues long. Germline values: CDR1 LNHNV, CDR2 YYDKDF (reference sequence). CDR3 DNA sequence: TGTGCCACCAGCAGAGGCGGGGCTGGGGCCAACGTCCTGACTTTC. It codes for CATSRGGAGANVLTF.

The chain couples TRBV18 to TRBJ2-3, with 8 nucleotides matching TRBD2. After removal of 2 bases from V and 4 bases from J, the junction contained 5 bases not matched to a gene. This CDR3 region has 15 residues. Germline CDR1 KGHSH, CDR2 LQKENI. Written as DNA, the CDR3 is TGTGCCAGCTCACCAGCGGGGGGCCACGCAGATACGCAGTATTTT. Protein product: CASSPAGGHADTQYF.

This chain connects TRBV19 to TRBJ1-2, with 7 bases identical to TRBD1. This CDR3 spans 16 amino acids. From germline, CDR1 is LNHDA and CDR2 SQIVND (reference sequence). Trimming took 5 bases from V and 4 from J; bases not matched to a gene: 13. As DNA, the CDR3 is TGTGCCAGTAGTGAGGGGGCGCTTGCCCCTATCTATGGCTACACCTTC. This codes for CASSEGALAPIYGYTF.

The chain couples TRBV5-8 to TRBJ1-1; no firm D call. The CDR3 is 14 residues long. Trimming shortened V by 1 base and J by 2 bases, and 9 bases separated the two germline ends. CDR1 and CDR2 from the germline V gene are SGHTS and YDEGEE. Written as DNA, the CDR3 is TGTGCCAGCAGCTTGAGTGGGATTAACACTGAAGCTTTCTTT. It translates to CASSLSGINTEAFF.

This clone has just one count. The rearrangement joins TRBV28 to TRBJ1-2, with 9 bases lining up with TRBD1. The V gene's germline CDR1 is MDHEN and CDR2 SYDVKM. CDR3 length equals 15 residues. V shed 5 bases and J 7 bases; nucleotides not matched to a gene: 11. The CDR3 region is CASSNSGTGRFGYTF. DNA for the CDR3: TGTGCCAGCAGTAACTCCGGGACAGGGAGATTTGGCTACACCTTC.

The genes are TRBV5-6 and TRBJ2-7; D gene unclear. Germline V CDR1 and CDR2: SGHDT, YYEEEE. V was trimmed by 0 bases and J by 5 bases, leaving 6 bases between them. The CDR3 is 12 residues long. CDR3 residues: CASSLGSHEQYF. DNA of the CDR3: TGTGCCAGCAGCTTGGGGTCCCACGAGCAGTACTTC.

The chain uses TRBV4-2 and TRBJ2-2; D uncertain. The CDR3 consists of 17 residues. The ends were cut back, 0 bases at V and 2 bases at J, with 13 bases in the middle. CDR1 LGHNA and CDR2 YNFKEQ come from the germline V gene. The chain's CDR3 is CASSQDKGDKNTGELFF. CDR3 coding DNA: TGTGCCAGCAGCCAAGATAAAGGCGACAAAAACACCGGGGAGCTGTTTTTT.

The chain joins TRBV5-6 to TRBJ1-2; D not certain. Trimming removed 0 bases from V and 4 bases from J, with 10 bases in between. The CDR3 runs 14 residues. Germline values: CDR1 SGHDT, CDR2 YYEEEE. The CDR3 loop is CASSLGVSIYGYTF. The CDR3 DNA is TGTGCCAGCAGCTTGGGGGTATCGATCTATGGCTACACCTTC.